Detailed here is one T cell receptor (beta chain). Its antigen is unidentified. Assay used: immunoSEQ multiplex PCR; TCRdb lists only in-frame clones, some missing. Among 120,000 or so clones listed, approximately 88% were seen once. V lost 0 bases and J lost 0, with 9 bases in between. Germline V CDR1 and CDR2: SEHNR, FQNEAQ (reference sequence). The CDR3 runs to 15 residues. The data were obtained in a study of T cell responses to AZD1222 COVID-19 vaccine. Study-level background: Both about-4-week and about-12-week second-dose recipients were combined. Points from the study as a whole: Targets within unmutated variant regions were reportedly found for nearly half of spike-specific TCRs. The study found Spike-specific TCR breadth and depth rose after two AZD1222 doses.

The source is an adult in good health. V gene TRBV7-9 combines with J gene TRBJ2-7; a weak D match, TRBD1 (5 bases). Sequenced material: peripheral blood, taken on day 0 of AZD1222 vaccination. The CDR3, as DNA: TGTGCCAGCAGCTTAGCACAGGAGAACTCCTACGAGCAGTACTTC. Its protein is CASSLAQENSYEQYF.